This paragraph covers one T cell receptor (beta chain) sequence. These data come from a study of blood T cell repertoires in COVID-19. Overall study context: COVID-19 samples collected from the United States, Italy and Spain covered acute and convalescent phases. PBMCs, B-cell-depleted T cells, or T cells provided the cDNA or gDNA that made up the material.

The germline V and J ends were trimmed by 5 bases and 6 bases, with 16 bases remaining between them. Looked up from germline, CDR1 is KGHSH and CDR2 is LQKENI. CDR3 length equals 15 residues. Using immunoSEQ multiplex PCR, the repertoire was profiled, and TCRdb retains in-frame clones only, with some absent. The sample carries some 350,000 clones, more than 85% recorded once. The chain carries TRBV18 and TRBJ2-2; tentatively, D is TRBD1 (6 bases). The TCR was taken from a woman in her thirties who had recovered from COVID-19. Sequenced: PBMCs or T cells enriched from blood (not recorded which). This chain's CDR3 is CASSLQGMESGELFF. The CDR3 region has the DNA TGTGCCAGCTCATTACAGGGTATGGAGTCCGGGGAGCTGTTTTTT.